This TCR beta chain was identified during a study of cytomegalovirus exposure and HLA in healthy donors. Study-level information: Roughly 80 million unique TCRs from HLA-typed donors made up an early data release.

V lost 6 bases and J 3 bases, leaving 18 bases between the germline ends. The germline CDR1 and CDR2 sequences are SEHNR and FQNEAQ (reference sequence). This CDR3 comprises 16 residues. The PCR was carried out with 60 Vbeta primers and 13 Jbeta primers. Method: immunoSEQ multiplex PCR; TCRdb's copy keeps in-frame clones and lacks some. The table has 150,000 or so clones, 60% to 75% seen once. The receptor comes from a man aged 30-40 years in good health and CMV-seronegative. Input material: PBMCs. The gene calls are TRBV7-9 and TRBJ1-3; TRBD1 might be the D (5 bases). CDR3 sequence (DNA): TGTGCCAGCAGTCAAATTGGAAGACAGAATGGAAACACCATATATTTT. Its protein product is CASSQIGRQNGNTIYF. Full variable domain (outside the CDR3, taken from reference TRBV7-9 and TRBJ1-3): DTGVSQNPRHKITKRGQNVTFRCDPISEHNRLYWYRQTLGQGPEFLTYFQNEAQLEKSRLLSDRFSAERPKGSFSTLEIQRTEQGDSAMYLCASSQIGRQNGNTIYFGEGSWLTVV.